The rows below give T cell receptor beta chains drawn from one sample of a study of blood T cell repertoires in COVID-19. Repertoires were generated with immunoSEQ multiplex PCR, while TCRdb's copy carries only in-frame clones and drops some. The sample lists 88,000 or so clones, over 70% seen once, with 4.4% in the top ten. Specimen: peripheral blood. The receptors stem from a man between 60 and 70 years old with acute or convalescent COVID-19. Each CDR3 is given with its conserved first and last residue. D genes are given only for firm matches. Rows may omit the clone size; those that give it use once, few, many or a size class.

V gene,J gene,clone size,D gene,CDR3 protein,CDR3 DNA
TRBV27,TRBJ1-5,.,.,CASSPLDAGSQPQHF,TGTGCCAGCAGTCCGCTCGATGCGGGAAGTCAGCCCCAGCATTTT
TRBV4-1,TRBJ1-2,few,.,CASSQDLRENNYGYTF,TGCGCCAGCAGCCAAGATCTCAGGGAAAATAACTATGGCTACACCTTC
TRBV19,TRBJ1-1,once,TRBD1,CASSRGQGLNTEAFF,TGTGCCAGTAGCAGGGGACAGGGCCTGAACACTGAAGCTTTCTTT
TRBV19,TRBJ1-4,.,TRBD1,CASSMRGQGPVF,TGTGCCAGTAGTATGAGGGGACAGGGGCCCGTTTTT
TRBV4-1,TRBJ2-1,once,.,CASSQGQGSYNEQFF,TGCGCCAGCAGCCAAGGGCAGGGCTCCTACAATGAGCAGTTCTTC
TRBV6-2/TRBV6-3,TRBJ1-6,.,.,CASIPRQGLAYNSPLHF,TGTGCCAGCATCCCGAGGCAGGGTCTGGCCTATAATTCACCCCTCCACTTT
TRBV28,TRBJ1-1,.,TRBD1,CASSNRGLGTEAFF,TGTGCCAGCAGTAACAGGGGCTTGGGCACTGAAGCTTTCTTT
TRBV27,TRBJ2-7,.,.,CASSFGYRAEQYF,TGTGCCAGCAGTTTCGGGTACAGGGCCGAGCAGTACTTC
TRBV11-3,TRBJ2-3,.,TRBD2,CASSPAGGSDTQYF,TGTGCCAGCAGTCCAGCGGGGGGGTCAGATACGCAGTATTTT
TRBV20-1,TRBJ2-3,.,.,CSASYRGRAVAGTQYF,TGCAGTGCTAGTTATAGGGGCCGGGCAGTTGCAGGAACGCAGTATTTT
TRBV7-2,TRBJ2-7,.,TRBD2,CASSLGTRDEQYF,TGTGCCAGCAGCTTAGGGACTAGAGACGAGCAGTACTTC
TRBV10-1,TRBJ1-2,.,.,CASSEKGLIYGYTF,TGCGCCAGCAGTGAGAAAGGACTTATCTATGGCTACACCTTC
TRBV7-9,TRBJ2-7,.,TRBD2,CASSASGSYEQYF,TGTGCCAGCAGCGCTAGCGGGAGTTACGAGCAGTACTTC
TRBV18,TRBJ2-5,.,.,CASSPGAETQYF,TGTGCCAGCTCACCGGGGGCGGAGACCCAGTACTTC
TRBV11-2,TRBJ2-7,.,TRBD2,CASSNPSGGYPYEQYF,TGTGCCAGCAGCAACCCTAGCGGGGGTTACCCCTACGAGCAGTACTTC
TRBV24-1,TRBJ2-1,.,TRBD2,CATSDSSGRTSSYNEQFF,TGTGCCACCAGTGATTCAAGCGGGAGGACTAGCTCCTACAATGAGCAGTTCTTC
TRBV28,TRBJ1-6,.,TRBD1,CASSLDRANSPLHF,TGTGCCAGCAGTTTAGACAGGGCAAATTCACCCCTCCACTTT
TRBV19,TRBJ1-1,.,.,CASRPQGNTEAFF,TGTGCCAGTAGGCCACAGGGGAACACTGAAGCTTTCTTT